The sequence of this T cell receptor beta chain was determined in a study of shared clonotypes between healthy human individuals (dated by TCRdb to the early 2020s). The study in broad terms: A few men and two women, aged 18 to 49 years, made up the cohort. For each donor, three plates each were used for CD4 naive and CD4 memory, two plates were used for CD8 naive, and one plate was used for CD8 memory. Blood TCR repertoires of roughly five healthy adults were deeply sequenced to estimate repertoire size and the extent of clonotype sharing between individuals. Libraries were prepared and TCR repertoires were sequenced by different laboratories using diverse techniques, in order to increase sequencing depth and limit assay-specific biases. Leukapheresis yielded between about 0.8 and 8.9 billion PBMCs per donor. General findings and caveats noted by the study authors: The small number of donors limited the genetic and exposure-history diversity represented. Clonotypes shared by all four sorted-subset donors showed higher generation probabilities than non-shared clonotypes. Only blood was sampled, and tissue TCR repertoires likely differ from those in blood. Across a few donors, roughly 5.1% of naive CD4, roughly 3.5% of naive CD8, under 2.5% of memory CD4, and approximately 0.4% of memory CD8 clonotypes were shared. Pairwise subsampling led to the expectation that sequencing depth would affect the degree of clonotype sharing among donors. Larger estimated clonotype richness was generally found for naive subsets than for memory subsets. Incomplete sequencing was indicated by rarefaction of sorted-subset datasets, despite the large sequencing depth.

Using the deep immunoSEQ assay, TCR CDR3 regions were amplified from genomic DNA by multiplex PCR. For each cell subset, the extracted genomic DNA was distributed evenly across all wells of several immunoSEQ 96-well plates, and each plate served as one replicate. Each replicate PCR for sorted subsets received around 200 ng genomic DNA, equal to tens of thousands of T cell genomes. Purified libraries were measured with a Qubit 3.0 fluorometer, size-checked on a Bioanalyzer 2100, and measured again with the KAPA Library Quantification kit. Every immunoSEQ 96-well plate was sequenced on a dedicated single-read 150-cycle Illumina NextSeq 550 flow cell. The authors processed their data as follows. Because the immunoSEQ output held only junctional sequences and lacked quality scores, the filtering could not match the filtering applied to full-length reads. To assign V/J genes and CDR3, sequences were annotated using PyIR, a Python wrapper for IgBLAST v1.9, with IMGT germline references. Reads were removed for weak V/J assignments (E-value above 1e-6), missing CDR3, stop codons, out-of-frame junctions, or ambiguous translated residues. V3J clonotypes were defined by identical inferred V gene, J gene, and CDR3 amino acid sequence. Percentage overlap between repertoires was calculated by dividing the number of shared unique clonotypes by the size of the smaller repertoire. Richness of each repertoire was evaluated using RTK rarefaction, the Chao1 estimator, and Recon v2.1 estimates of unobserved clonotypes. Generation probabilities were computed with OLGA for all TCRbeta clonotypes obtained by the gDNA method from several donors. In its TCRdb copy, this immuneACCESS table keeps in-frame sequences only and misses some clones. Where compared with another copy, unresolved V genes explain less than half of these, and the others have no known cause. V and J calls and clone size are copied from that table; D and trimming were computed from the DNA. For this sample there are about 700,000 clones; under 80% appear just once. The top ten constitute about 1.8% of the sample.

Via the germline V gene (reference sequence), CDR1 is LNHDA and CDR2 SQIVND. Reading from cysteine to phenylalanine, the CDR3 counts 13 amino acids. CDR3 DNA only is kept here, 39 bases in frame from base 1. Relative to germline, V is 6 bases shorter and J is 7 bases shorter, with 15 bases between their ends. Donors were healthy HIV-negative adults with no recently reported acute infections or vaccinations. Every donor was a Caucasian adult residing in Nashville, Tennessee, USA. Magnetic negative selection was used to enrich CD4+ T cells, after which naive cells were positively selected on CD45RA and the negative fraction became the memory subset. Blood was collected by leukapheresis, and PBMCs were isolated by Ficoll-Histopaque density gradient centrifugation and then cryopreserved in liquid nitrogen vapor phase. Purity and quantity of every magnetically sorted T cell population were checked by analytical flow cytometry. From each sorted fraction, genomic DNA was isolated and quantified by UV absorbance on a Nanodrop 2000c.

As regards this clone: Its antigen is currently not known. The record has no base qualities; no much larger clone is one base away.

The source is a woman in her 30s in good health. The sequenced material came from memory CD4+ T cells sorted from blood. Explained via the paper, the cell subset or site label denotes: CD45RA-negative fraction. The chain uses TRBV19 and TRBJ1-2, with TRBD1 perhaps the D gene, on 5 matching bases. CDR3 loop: CASSTGGISGYTF. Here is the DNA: TGTGCCAGTAGCACGGGGGGAATTAGTGGCTACACCTTC. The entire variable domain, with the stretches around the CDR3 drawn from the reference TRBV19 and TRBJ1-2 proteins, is DGGITQSPKYLFRKEGQNVTLSCEQNLNHDAMYWYRQDPGQGLRLIYYSQIVNDFQKGDIAEGYSVSREKKESFPLTVTSAQKNPTAFYLCASSTGGISGYTFGSGTRLTVV.